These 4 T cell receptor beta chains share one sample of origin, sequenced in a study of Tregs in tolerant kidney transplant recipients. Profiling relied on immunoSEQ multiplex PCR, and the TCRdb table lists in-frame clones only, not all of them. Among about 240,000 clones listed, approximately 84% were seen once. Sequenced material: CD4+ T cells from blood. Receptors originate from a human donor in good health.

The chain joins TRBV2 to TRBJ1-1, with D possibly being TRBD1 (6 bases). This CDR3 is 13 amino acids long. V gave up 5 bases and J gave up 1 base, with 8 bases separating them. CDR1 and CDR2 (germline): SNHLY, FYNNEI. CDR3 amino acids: CASSQQGNTEAFF. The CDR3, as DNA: TGTGCCAGCAGTCAACAGGGGAACACTGAAGCTTTCTTT. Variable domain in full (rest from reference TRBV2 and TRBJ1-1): EPEVTQTPSHQVTQMGQEVILRCVPISNHLYFYWYRQILGQKVEFLVSFYNNEISEKSEIFDDQFSVERPDGSNFTLKIRSTKLEDSAMYFCASSQQGNTEAFFGQGTRLTVV.

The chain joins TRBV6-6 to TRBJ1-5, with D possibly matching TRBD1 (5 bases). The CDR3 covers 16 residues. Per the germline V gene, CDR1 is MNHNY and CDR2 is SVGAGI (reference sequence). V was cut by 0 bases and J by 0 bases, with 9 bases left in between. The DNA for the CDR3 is TGTGCCAGCAGTTACTCAGGGGAGTATAGCAATCAGCCCCAGCATTTT. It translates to CASSYSGEYSNQPQHF.

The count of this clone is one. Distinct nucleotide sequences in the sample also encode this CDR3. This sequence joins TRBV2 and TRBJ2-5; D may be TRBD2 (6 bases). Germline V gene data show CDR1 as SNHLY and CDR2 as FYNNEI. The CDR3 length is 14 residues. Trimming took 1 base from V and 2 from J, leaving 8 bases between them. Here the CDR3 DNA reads TGTGCCAGCAGTGAAGACCGGGGGCAAGAGACCCAGTACTTC. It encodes CASSEDRGQETQYF. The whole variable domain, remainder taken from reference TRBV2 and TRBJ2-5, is EPEVTQTPSHQVTQMGQEVILRCVPISNHLYFYWYRQILGQKVEFLVSFYNNEISEKSEIFDDQFSVERPDGSNFTLKIRSTKLEDSAMYFCASSEDRGQETQYFGPGTRLLVL.

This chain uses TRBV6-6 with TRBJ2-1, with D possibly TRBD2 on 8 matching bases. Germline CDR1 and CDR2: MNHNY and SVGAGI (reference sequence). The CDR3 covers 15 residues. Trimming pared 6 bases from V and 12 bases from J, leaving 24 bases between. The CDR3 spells CASSLSGTRGGGQFF. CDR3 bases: TGTGCCAGCAGCCTCAGTGGGACTAGAGGGGGCGGGCAGTTCTTC.